The entry below gives a single T cell receptor beta chain sequence along with its context. The data belong to a study of monozygotic twins with inflammatory bowel disease. The authors ran two nested PCRs of 16 and 9 cycles on TCRalpha and TCRbeta cDNA. TCRdb re-analyzed the 5' RACE reads; it lists each CDR3 protein once, without DNA. The sample holds about 160,000 distinct CDR3 sequences. This CDR3 is 15 amino acids long. Germline V gene lookup returns CDR1 KGHSH and CDR2 LQKENI. The TCR sequence derives from a human donor with ulcerative colitis or Crohn's disease, or a healthy co-twin of an affected twin (not recorded which). This chain links TRBV18 with TRBJ2-5; TCRdb picks TRBD2, but there is no DNA to check that call. What was sequenced was blood. The chain's CDR3 is CASSPPGLASETQYF.